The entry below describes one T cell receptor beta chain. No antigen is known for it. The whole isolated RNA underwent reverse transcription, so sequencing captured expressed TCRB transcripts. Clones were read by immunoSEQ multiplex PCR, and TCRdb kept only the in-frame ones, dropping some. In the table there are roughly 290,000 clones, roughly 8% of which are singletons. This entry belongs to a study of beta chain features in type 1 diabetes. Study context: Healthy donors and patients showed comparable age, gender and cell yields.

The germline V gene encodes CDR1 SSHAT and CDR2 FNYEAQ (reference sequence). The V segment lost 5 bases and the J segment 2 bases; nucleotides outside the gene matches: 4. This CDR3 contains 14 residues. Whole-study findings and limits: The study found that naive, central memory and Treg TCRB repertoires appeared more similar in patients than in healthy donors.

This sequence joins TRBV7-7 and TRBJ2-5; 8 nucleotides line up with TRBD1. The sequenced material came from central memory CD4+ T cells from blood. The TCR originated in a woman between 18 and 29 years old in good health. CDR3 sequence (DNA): TGTGCCAGCAGCCGGACAGGGTTTCAAGAGACCCAGTACTTC. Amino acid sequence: CASSRTGFQETQYF.